These 11 T cell receptor beta chains were sequenced from one sample in a study of T cell changes during pregnancy in multiple sclerosis. Generated by immunoSEQ multiplex PCR, the TCRdb table keeps only in-frame clones and is missing some. This sample has approximately 40,000 clones, with 85% to 95% found just once. The sample was peripheral blood. These receptors came from a female donor with multiple sclerosis, enrolled in a pregnancy study.

Concerning this clone: At the DNA level, this CDR3 is encoded by other sequences in the same sample as well. This chain links TRBV5-5 with TRBJ1-2; TRBD1 might be the D (6 bases). From germline, CDR1 is SGHKS and CDR2 YYEKEE (reference sequence). V lost 0 bases and J lost 8, with 8 bases in between. The CDR3 loop spans 12 amino acids. CDR3 bases: TGTGCCAGCAGCTTGGACAGGGACGGCTACACCTTC. Encoded protein: CASSLDRDGYTF.

The CDR3 here is CSVVPEPTYEQYF. The DNA for the CDR3 is TGCAGCGTGGTACCGGAGCCGACCTACGAGCAGTACTTC. The chain employs TRBV29-1 and TRBJ2-7; D gene ambiguous. Trimming shortened V by 6 bases and J by 2 bases, and 14 bases separated the two germline ends. From germline, CDR1 is SQVTM and CDR2 ANQGSEA. The CDR3 sequence is 13 residues long.

V gene TRBV9 combines with J gene TRBJ2-7; TRBD2 matches 12 bases. With V trimmed by 4 bases and J by 6 bases, 14 bases remained unmatched. The V gene's germline CDR1 is SGDLS and CDR2 YYNGEE. The CDR3 has 17 residues. CDR3 region: CASSSRASGRANSEQYF. In nucleotides, the CDR3 is TGTGCCAGCAGCTCAAGGGCTAGCGGGAGGGCTAATTCCGAGCAGTACTTC.

This chain joins TRBV14 and TRBJ2-3, with D possibly being TRBD1 (6 bases). Trimming stripped 4 bases from V and 1 base from J, with 15 bases between. Germline V gene data show CDR1 as SGHDN and CDR2 as FVKESK. The CDR3 sequence is 16 residues long. CDR3 DNA: TGTGCCAGCAGCCGAGGGGGAAGTGAGGGCACAGATACGCAGTATTTT. Translation: CASSRGGSEGTDTQYF.

The chain recombines TRBV4-1 with TRBJ2-6, with D perhaps TRBD1 or TRBD2 (5 bases each). The CDR3 loop spans 17 amino acids. Trimming took 2 bases from V and 2 from J, leaving 13 bases between them. Looked up from germline, CDR1 is MGHRA and CDR2 is YSYEKL. The CDR3: CASSQMYGDAGANVLTF. The CDR3, as DNA: TGCGCCAGCAGCCAAATGTACGGGGACGCTGGGGCCAACGTCCTGACTTTC.

The chain combines TRBV10-3 with TRBJ2-7, with D unclear. V lost 4 bases to trimming and J lost 7 bases, with 14 bases between them. This CDR3 region has 13 residues. Germline loops: CDR1 ENHRY, CDR2 SYGVKD. The CDR3 here is CAISGLGRSEQYF. For the CDR3, the DNA is TGTGCCATCAGTGGATTAGGTCGTAGTGAGCAGTACTTC.

V and J are TRBV18 and TRBJ1-2, with 8 bases identical to TRBD1. CDR3 length: 13 amino acids. V shed 3 bases and J 4 bases; nucleotides not matched to a gene: 1. The germline CDR1 and CDR2 sequences are KGHSH and LQKENI. The CDR3 DNA follows: TGTGCCAGCTCACCGGACAGGGTCTATGGCTACACCTTC. Translating it yields CASSPDRVYGYTF. The full variable domain, its missing parts supplied by reference TRBV18 and TRBJ1-2, is NAGVMQNPRHLVRRRGQEARLRCSPMKGHSHVYWYRQLPEEGLKFMVYLQKENIIDESGMPKERFSAEFPKEGPSILRIQQVVRGDSAAYFCASSPDRVYGYTFGSGTRLTVV.

The chain combines TRBV10-3 with TRBJ2-4, with a weak D call TRBD2 (6 bases). The CDR3 runs 14 residues. CDR1 is ENHRY and CDR2 is SYGVKD in the germline V gene. Trimming took off 6 bases at V and 1 base at J, with 10 bases between the two ends. DNA of the CDR3: TGTGCCATCAGCCGAACTAGCGCCAAAAACATTCAGTACTTC. This translates into CAISRTSAKNIQYF.

The CDR3 spells CASSLEISSYEQYF. The CDR3 DNA sequence: TGCGCCAGCAGCTTGGAGATCAGCTCCTACGAGCAGTACTTC. V is TRBV5-1 and J is TRBJ2-7; no clear D gene. The germline gives CDR1 SGHRS, CDR2 YFSETQ. Trimming took off 0 bases at V and 0 bases at J, with 7 bases between the two ends. The CDR3 is made up of 14 amino acids.

The chain is built from TRBV28 and TRBJ2-2, with TRBD2 matching over 10 bases. Germline V lookup: CDR1 MDHEN, CDR2 SYDVKM. The V gene end was trimmed by 2 bases and the J gene end by 4 bases; junction bases not matched to a gene: 13. This CDR3 region has 19 residues. The CDR3 DNA sequence: TGTGCCAGCAGTTTAGATCCCAGTACGCTAGCGGGAGTCACCGGGGAGCTGTTTTTT. Translated, it gives CASSLDPSTLAGVTGELFF.

The rearrangement links TRBV19 to TRBJ2-3, with no clear D. Trimming stripped 6 bases from V and 0 bases from J, with 16 bases between. This CDR3 has 16 residues. Germline V lookup: CDR1 LNHDA, CDR2 SQIVND (reference sequence). The CDR3 protein is CASRSLGPESTDTQYF. The CDR3 DNA is TGTGCCAGTAGGTCTTTGGGTCCAGAAAGCACAGATACGCAGTATTTT.